Listed here are 16 T cell receptor beta chains from one sample, sequenced in a study of immune heterogeneity within non-small cell lung tumors. Multiplex PCR was performed with 32 V and 13 J primers, and it amplified TCR beta CDR3. TCRdb re-analysed the multiplex PCR reads in MiXCR, keeping a single row per CDR3 protein. Of approximately 29,000 distinct CDR3 sequences in the sample, about 30% were seen once. For each sample, template was about 550 ng of bulk tumor genomic DNA. Multiple biopsies spaced far apart were taken from each primary tumor during surgery. These patients got curative surgery after being newly diagnosed with untreated non-small cell lung cancer. Sample: lung tumor tissue. The receptors here all came from a man between 40 and 49 years old with non-small cell lung cancer.

Details on this clonotype: This may stem from a read error, because a much larger clone lies one nucleotide away. The rearrangement joins TRBV7-2 to TRBJ2-3, with 13 nucleotides matching TRBD2. Unmatched junction bases numbered 7, after V lost 10 bases and J lost 6 bases. The CDR3 totals 14 residues. Germline values: CDR1 SGHTA, CDR2 FQGNSA. The CDR3 region is CAIELAGGRDTQYF. The CDR3 bases are TGTGCCATCGAACTAGCGGGAGGGAGGGATACGCAGTATTTT.

CDR3 amino acids: CASSFHASGNTIYF. In DNA, the CDR3 is TGTGCCAGCAGTTTTCATGCCTCTGGAAACACCATATATTTT. The chain carries TRBV27 and TRBJ1-3; D is unresolved. The CDR3 covers 14 residues. CDR1 and CDR2 (germline): MNHEY, SMNVEV (reference sequence). The ends were cut back, 3 bases at V and 0 bases at J, with 6 bases in the middle.

This clonotype has just a few counts. V usage is TRBV20-1 and J usage is TRBJ2-2, with TRBD2 identical over 8 bases. The ends lost 0 bases at V and 5 bases at J; junction bases unmatched: 5. The length of the CDR3 is 15 residues. CDR1 is DFQATT, CDR2 SNEGSKA, per germline (reference sequence). This CDR3 reads CSARELGRATGELFF. The DNA for the CDR3 is TGCAGTGCTAGAGAGCTCGGGAGGGCAACCGGGGAGCTGTTTTTT.

This clonotype came up many times. The chain employs TRBV20-1 and TRBJ1-2; 7 bases agree with TRBD1. The CDR3 runs to 13 residues. CDR1 and CDR2 (germline): DFQATT, SNEGSKA (reference sequence). J gave up 6 bases and V 3 bases, and 7 bases lay outside the gene matches. CDR3 protein: CSASSLTGHGYTF. The CDR3 DNA sequence: TGCAGTGCTAGTTCTCTGACAGGGCATGGCTACACCTTC.

The CDR3 sequence is CASSGSRTGELFF. Here the CDR3 DNA reads TGTGCCAGCAGCGGTAGCAGGACCGGGGAGCTGTTTTTT. The chain joins TRBV2 to TRBJ2-2; D not certain. The germline gives CDR1 SNHLY, CDR2 FYNNEI. V dropped 6 bases and J dropped 5 bases, with 10 bases sitting between them. The CDR3 has 13 residues.

This clonotype was seen at least ten times. The chain carries TRBV20-1 and TRBJ2-7, with 10 positions matching TRBD2. V trimming: 4 bases; J trimming: 4 bases; junction bases outside the gene matches: 10. Germline V gives CDR1 DFQATT, CDR2 SNEGSKA (reference sequence). The CDR3 consists of 15 residues. The CDR3 DNA reads TGCAGTGCTATCCCGACTAGCGGGCATAATTACGAGCAGTACTTC. Amino acids: CSAIPTSGHNYEQYF.

The V gene is TRBV27, the J gene TRBJ1-2; D not resolved. Germline-derived CDR1 and CDR2 are MNHEY and SMNVEV (reference sequence). This CDR3 comprises 13 residues. V dropped 2 bases and J dropped 6 bases, with 10 bases sitting between them. CDR3 loop: CASSLRLSNGYTF. The CDR3 bases are TGTGCCAGCAGTTTAAGGTTGTCTAATGGCTACACCTTC.

This clonotype was observed many times. For the CDR3, the DNA is TGCAGTGCTAGCCGGGGTCCATTGGACGAGCAGTACTTC. Residues: CSASRGPLDEQYF. The chain employs TRBV20-1 and TRBJ2-7; D is perhaps TRBD2 (5 bases). The V end lost 3 bases, the J end lost 5 bases, and 14 bases lay between the germline ends. Looked up from germline, CDR1 is DFQATT and CDR2 is SNEGSKA (reference sequence). The CDR3 totals 13 residues.

CDR3 in amino acids: CASSQGASDSYEQYF. CDR3 nucleotides: TGTGCCAGCAGCCAAGGAGCTAGCGACTCCTACGAGCAGTACTTC. The chain employs TRBV4-2 and TRBJ2-7; TRBD2 might be the D (6 bases). Trimming took off 1 base at V and 0 bases at J, with 10 bases between the two ends. CDR3 length: 15 residues. Looked up from germline, CDR1 is LGHNA and CDR2 is YNFKEQ.

This clonotype was observed at least ten times. CDR3 sequence: CATSRETGARYEQYF. The DNA of the CDR3 is TGTGCCACCAGCAGAGAAACAGGGGCACGGTACGAGCAGTACTTC. The V gene is TRBV15, the J gene TRBJ2-7, with TRBD1 identical over 7 bases. The CDR3 runs 15 residues. J was trimmed by 4 bases and V by 0 bases; bases with no gene match: 6. From germline, CDR1 is LNHNV and CDR2 YYDKDF (reference sequence).

This clonotype was seen repeatedly, ten times or more. V is TRBV6-2 or TRBV6-3 and J is TRBJ1-2; possible D gene TRBD1, 5 bases. The CDR3 has 17 amino acids. The ends were cut back, 0 bases at V and 3 bases at J, with 17 bases in the middle. CDR1 is MNHEY, CDR2 SVGEGT, per germline. The CDR3, as DNA: TGTGCCAGCAGTTACTCGTTAACAGGCGACCGGGACTATGGCTACACCTTC. Its translation is CASSYSLTGDRDYGYTF.

There are many counts of this clonotype. V usage is TRBV11-3 and J usage is TRBJ2-7; either TRBD1 or TRBD2 may supply D (5 bases each). The germline gives CDR1 SGHNT, CDR2 YENEEA. V dropped 9 bases and J dropped 1 base, with 10 bases sitting between them. There are 12 residues in the CDR3. Written as DNA, the CDR3 is TGTGCCAGTGGGGGTCCTTCCTACGAGCAGTACTTC. This translates into CASGGPSYEQYF.

Points on this clonotype: The CDR3 ends on some other residue instead of the conserved phenylalanine or tryptophan, so this is likely a read error. This chain links TRBV7-2 with TRBJ1-1; perhaps TRBD1 as D (6 bases). CDR3 length equals 15 residues. In germline, CDR1 is SGHTA, CDR2 FQGNSA. Trimming took 5 bases from V and 5 from J, leaving 18 bases between them. CDR3 bases: TGTGCCAGCAGCCGTACTGGTCAGGGGAGAACTGAAGCTTTCTCT. Its translation: CASSRTGQGRTEAFS.

There are many counts of this clonotype. The CDR3 here is CASRRTDSLLGEQFF. DNA for the CDR3: TGTGCCAGCAGACGGACGGACAGTCTGTTAGGCGAGCAGTTCTTC. The V call is TRBV12-3 or TRBV12-4, the J call TRBJ2-1; D is perhaps TRBD1 (6 bases). CDR3 length equals 15 residues. V lost 6 bases and J lost 10, with 22 bases in between.

The rearrangement uses TRBV19 and TRBJ2-5, with 7 bases identical to TRBD1. Germline trimming cut 6 bases from V and 5 bases from J; bases unmatched to any gene: 15. Germline CDR1 and CDR2: LNHDA and SQIVND (reference sequence). This CDR3 is 16 amino acids long. CDR3 sequence (DNA): TGTGCCAGTAGCATGGGAAGGGGGCCCCAGGGGGAGACCCAGTACTTC. It encodes CASSMGRGPQGETQYF.

This clonotype was found many times. V usage is TRBV30 and J usage is TRBJ2-7; D might be TRBD2 (5 bases). Germline CDR1 and CDR2: GTSNPN and SVGIG (reference sequence). This CDR3 comprises 12 residues. The V end lost 2 bases, the J end lost 7 bases, and 12 bases lay between the germline ends. The CDR3 sequence: CAWSREGGEQYF. The CDR3 region has the DNA TGTGCCTGGAGTAGAGAGGGTGGGGAGCAGTACTTC.